This T cell receptor (beta chain) was sequenced in a study of cytomegalovirus exposure and HLA in healthy donors. Background on the study: Counted in an early data release were tens of millions of unique TCRs from HLA-typed donors. Whole-study findings and limits: When analyzed later, the rates of TCR association showed variation by HLA locus, with DRB1 the most and HLA-C the fewest. Indistinguishable V segments, including TRBV6-2 and TRBV6-3, were excluded.

V lost 0 bases and J lost 2; bases outside the gene matches: 13. The CDR3 sequence is 19 residues long. Germline CDR1 reads LGHNA; CDR2 reads YNFKEQ. The PCR was carried out with 60 Vbeta primers and 13 Jbeta primers. Sequenced by immunoSEQ multiplex PCR; TCRdb stores in-frame clones only, minus some. The data contain 84,000 or so clones, 70% to 85% of them singletons. With regard to this clone: Its cognate antigen is unknown.

The TCR comes from a woman aged 45 to 65 in good health and CMV-seronegative. The material sequenced was PBMCs. The V and J genes are TRBV4-2 and TRBJ2-5, with TRBD2 matching over 9 bases. The CDR3 protein is CASSQEGGSRAGGQETQYF. The CDR3 DNA reads as TGTGCCAGCAGCCAAGAGGGCGGGAGTCGGGCGGGGGGGCAAGAGACCCAGTACTTC.